The 9 T cell receptor beta chains below come from one sample, sequenced in a study of blood T cells in healthy people across ages. PCR was performed a second time for about 7 to 11 cycles using a sample-barcoded 5' primer and a J-beta primer mix. TCRdb passed the 5' RACE reads through MiXCR, listing each CDR3 protein once. Among roughly 680,000 distinct CDR3 sequences listed, around 45% were seen once. Sequencing input: blood. These TCRs come from an older woman in good health.

V is TRBV18 and J is TRBJ1-5; 7 bases line up with TRBD1. CDR1 KGHSH and CDR2 LQKENI come from the germline V gene. The junction had 12 bases not matched to a gene; V was cut back by 6 bases and J by 4 bases. This CDR3 contains 16 residues. CDR3 amino acids: CASSTTTGMKNQPQHF. CDR3 sequence (DNA): TGTGCCAGCTCGACTACGACAGGGATGAAGAATCAGCCCCAGCATTTT.

The rearrangement links TRBV4-2 to TRBJ2-5; TRBD2 matches at 7 bases. Judging by the DNA end, TRBJ2-7 fits better; the J call may be wrong. CDR1 is LGHNA, CDR2 YNFKEQ, per germline. This CDR3 contains 20 residues. CDR3 DNA sequence: TGTGCCAGCAGCCAAGGTCCGTTTTTCAGGGCTAGCGGAGCCCTTTACGAGCAGTACTTC. It translates to CASSQGPFFRASGALYEQYF.

The V and J genes are TRBV12-3 or TRBV12-4 and TRBJ1-6, with D unclear. The CDR3 extends over 13 amino acids. The ends were cut back, 6 bases at V and 13 bases at J, with 16 bases in the middle. CDR3 loop: CASSLVRGDPLHF. The CDR3 bases are TGTGCCAGCAGCCTCGTCCGCGGCGATCCCCTCCACTTT.

The V call is TRBV29-1, the J call TRBJ2-1; D remains ambiguous. The CDR3 consists of 17 residues. V lost 2 bases and J 0 bases, leaving 17 bases between the germline ends. The germline gives CDR1 SQVTM, CDR2 ANQGSEA. The DNA for the CDR3 is TGCAGCGTTGAAAAAAGTTTTGGCAGAAGCTCCTACAATGAGCAGTTCTTC. Its protein product is CSVEKSFGRSSYNEQFF.

This clonotype was detected only a few times. This chain links TRBV6-2 or TRBV6-3 with TRBJ2-1; 13 bases are a match to TRBD2. Germline V gene lookup returns CDR1 MNHEY and CDR2 SVGEGT. The length of the CDR3 is 15 residues. V shed 4 bases and J 10 bases; nucleotides not matched to a gene: 7. The CDR3 protein is CASSLPGLAGREQFF. The CDR3 DNA is TGTGCCAGCAGTTTACCGGGACTAGCGGGGAGGGAGCAGTTCTTC.

This clonotype was recorded a few times. For the CDR3, the DNA is TGTGCCAGCAGTGCGCCGGGCTTAAACCCCAATGAGCAGTTCTTC. Its translation: CASSAPGLNPNEQFF. The V gene is TRBV7-2, the J gene TRBJ2-1; no definite D call. CDR1 SGHTA and CDR2 FQGNSA come from the germline V gene. The CDR3 runs 15 residues. V shed 6 bases and J shed 6 bases, with 18 bases lying between them.

This clonotype was counted at least ten times. The chain recombines TRBV28 with TRBJ2-5; no firm D call. V was shortened by 10 bases and J by 7 bases, with 31 bases between the two germline ends. CDR3 size: 17 residues. Germline CDR1 MDHEN, CDR2 SYDVKM. The CDR3 nucleotides are TGTGCCACCAAGTTTCCGACCTCAGGATTCACGTCGGGGACCCAGTACTTC. Its translation: CATKFPTSGFTSGTQYF.

V is TRBV6-5 and J is TRBJ2-7; 12 bases agree with TRBD1. V gave up 6 bases and J gave up 7 bases; unmatched junction bases: 10. This CDR3 region has 15 residues. In germline, CDR1 is MNHEY, CDR2 SVGAGI. CDR3 nucleotide sequence: TGTGCCAGCAGGTCCTCGGGACAGGGGGCGGGAGAGCAGTACTTC. Its protein is CASRSSGQGAGEQYF.

This chain links TRBV10-3 with TRBJ2-1; perhaps TRBD2 as D (5 bases). V was trimmed by 9 bases and J by 10 bases, leaving 25 bases between them. CDR3 length: 15 residues. CDR1 ENHRY and CDR2 SYGVKD come from the germline V gene. CDR3 DNA sequence: TGTGCCATTTTACAAGGAGGATCCCACGTAGGGGAGCAGTTCTTC. This sequence encodes CAILQGGSHVGEQFF.